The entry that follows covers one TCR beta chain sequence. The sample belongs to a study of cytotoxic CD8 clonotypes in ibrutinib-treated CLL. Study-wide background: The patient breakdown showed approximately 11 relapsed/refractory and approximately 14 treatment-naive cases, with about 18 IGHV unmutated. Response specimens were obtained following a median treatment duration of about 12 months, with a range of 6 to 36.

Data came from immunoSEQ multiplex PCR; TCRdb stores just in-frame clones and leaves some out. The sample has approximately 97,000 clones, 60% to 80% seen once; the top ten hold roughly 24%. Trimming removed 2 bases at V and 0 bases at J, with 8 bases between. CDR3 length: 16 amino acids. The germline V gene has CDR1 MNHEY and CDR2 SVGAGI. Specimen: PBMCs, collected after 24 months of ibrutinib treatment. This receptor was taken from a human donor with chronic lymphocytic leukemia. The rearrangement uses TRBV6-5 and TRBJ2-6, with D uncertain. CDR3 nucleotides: TGTGCCAGCAGTTACATCTCCTCCTCTGGGGCCAACGTCCTGACTTTC. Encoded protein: CASSYISSSGANVLTF.